Listed below are T cell receptor beta chains from one sample, sequenced in a study of chemoradiotherapy in HPV16-positive cancers. Measured with immunoSEQ multiplex PCR; TCRdb has only the in-frame clones, and not every one. Here the sample spans 6,000 to 8,000 clones, about 80% being singletons. The sample was blood, taken from a patient who underwent chemoradiotherapy. The source is a human donor with HPV-associated anogenital cancer. The CDR3 runs from the conserved cysteine through the conserved F or W. Not all rows give a size; the values are once, few, many and, for expanded clones, a class.

abundance,j_gene,v_gene,CDR3aa
NA,TRBJ2-5,TRBV29-1,CSATGAGGQETQYF
NA,TRBJ2-1,TRBV5-1,CASSLALAGGEQFF
NA,TRBJ2-1,TRBV7-2,CAGKAIGTSDNEQFF
NA,TRBJ1-6,TRBV21-1,CASSKGGAYSNSPLHF
once,TRBJ2-7,TRBV5-1,CASSPEQGIYEQYF
NA,TRBJ2-2,TRBV10-3,CAISVNIPGELFF
NA,TRBJ2-5,TRBV4-3,CASSQDVNFQETQYF
once,TRBJ1-2,TRBV10-3,CAISTGTTGEDAYTF
NA,TRBJ2-3,TRBV6-4,CASSEAGGSDTQYF
NA,TRBJ2-3,TRBV7-2,CASSSGTSTDTQYF
NA,TRBJ2-1,TRBV27,CASSISGGPNNEQFF
NA,TRBJ1-1,TRBV5-1,CASSFEVGEAFF
NA,TRBJ1-1,TRBV10-3,CAISDSGLPMNTEAFF
NA,TRBJ1-5,TRBV19,CASKQGLSLYGNQPQHF
NA,TRBJ1-3,TRBV7-2,CASSPRTGGSGNTIYF
NA,TRBJ1-5,TRBV19,CASSIQPTGSQPQHF
NA,TRBJ2-7,TRBV7-9,CASSLGDSSYEQYF
NA,TRBJ2-5,TRBV5-8,CASSTTGGPIDYF
once,TRBJ2-7,TRBV5-4,CASSLGGFYEQYF
once,TRBJ1-5,TRBV4-3,CASSQAEGNQPQHF
NA,TRBJ1-1,TRBV7-9,CASRPGAVNTEAFF
few,TRBJ1-1,TRBV5-1,CASSLQWGSLEAFF
NA,TRBJ2-3,TRBV29-1,CSVVAGQTIDTQYF
NA,TRBJ2-7,TRBV5-1,CASSLVSGGRTGGEQYF
NA,TRBJ1-5,TRBV5-4,CASSHEGAISNQPQHF
NA,TRBJ2-3,TRBV9,CASSVAVTAGTDTQYF
NA,TRBJ2-1,TRBV6-5,CASRLSGGPNEQFF
few,TRBJ1-2,TRBV27,CASSPVTGNNYGYTF
NA,TRBJ1-6,TRBV5-4,CASSSPNGQANSPLHF
NA,TRBJ1-2,TRBV11-2,CASSLDSRTGDYYGYTF